The 9 T cell receptor beta chains reported below all come from one sample, sequenced in a study of T-cell reconstitution after alpha-beta-depleted transplantation in children (dated by TCRdb to the mid-2010s). Preparation of the library involved PCR. Sequencing instrument: Illumina HiSeq 2500. TCR library preparation used molecular barcoding, with unique molecular identifiers applied to normalize quantification of the TCRbeta repertoire. Using fastp at Q25 and MiXCR, TCRdb reprocessed the public reads and kept productive beta chains. Every distinct CDR3 protein forms one entry, paired with its most common genes and DNA. This sample lists roughly 500,000 distinct CDR3 sequences; around a third were detected once. Clones ranked in the top ten supply 2% to 3% of the sample. The material sequenced was PBMCs from the stem cell graft donor, taken from the stem cell graft. These receptor sequences come from a human donor who donated a stem cell graft to a child with aplastic anemia.

The chain employs TRBV9 and TRBJ2-3; a possible D gene is TRBD1 (6 bases). V was clipped by 1 base and J by 4 bases, with 13 bases between them. Germline V gene data show CDR1 as SGDLS and CDR2 as YYNGEE. This CDR3 region has 15 residues. DNA of the CDR3: TGTGCCAGCAGCGTACTACAGGGCACCCCAGATACGCAGTATTTT. Translating it yields CASSVLQGTPDTQYF.

The gene calls are TRBV5-1 and TRBJ2-3, with D tentatively TRBD2 (5 bases). Germline CDR1 and CDR2: SGHRS and YFSETQ. V was shortened by 0 bases and J by 3 bases, with 17 bases between the two germline ends. The CDR3 is made up of 17 amino acids. The CDR3, as DNA: TGCGCCAGCAGCTTGGGTAGTAGCCTGGGAGCGACAGATACGCAGTATTTT. Its protein product is CASSLGSSLGATDTQYF.

This clonotype was recorded a few times. The CDR3 loop is CATSIWREIGKNEQFF. CDR3 DNA sequence: TGTGCCACCTCAATTTGGCGGGAGATAGGTAAGAATGAGCAGTTCTTC. The chain carries TRBV24-1 and TRBJ2-1; 7 bases are a match to TRBD2. Losses at the gene ends were 9 bases for V and 7 bases for J; bases not matched to a gene: 17. The CDR3 loop spans 16 amino acids. CDR1 is KGHDR, CDR2 SFDVKD, per germline.

This clonotype is a singleton in its sample. This chain joins TRBV11-3 and TRBJ1-1; no firm D call. Germline CDR1 SGHNT, CDR2 YENEEA. The CDR3 has 14 residues. Trimming stripped 2 bases from V and 10 bases from J, with 17 bases between. Written as DNA, the CDR3 is TGTGCCAGCAGCTTATCGGGTATTTCCGACGGAGCTTTCTTT. It is translated as CASSLSGISDGAFF.

V gene TRBV9 combines with J gene TRBJ2-1; no firm D call. The CDR3 extends over 13 amino acids. Germline-derived CDR1 and CDR2 are SGDLS and YYNGEE. Trimming left V 7 bases short and J 0 bases short, with 8 bases between. CDR3 nucleotide sequence: TGTGCCAGCTCAGAGAGCTCCTACAATGAGCAGTTCTTC. It translates to CASSESSYNEQFF.

V and J are TRBV30 and TRBJ2-1; 7 bases are shared with TRBD2. J was trimmed by 5 bases and V by 4 bases; bases with no gene match: 8. Germline CDR1 reads GTSNPN; CDR2 reads SVGIG (reference sequence). The CDR3 is 14 residues long. This CDR3 reads CAWNRGSAHNEQFF. CDR3 coding DNA: TGTGCCTGGAACCGCGGGAGTGCCCACAATGAGCAGTTCTTC.

This clonotype was picked up a small number of times. CDR3 residues: CSARDRGLLWETQYF. Here the CDR3 DNA reads TGCAGTGCTCGGGACAGGGGGCTCCTCTGGGAGACCCAGTACTTC. This rearrangement joins TRBV20-1 to TRBJ2-5; 12 bases are shared with TRBD1. V lost 5 bases to trimming and J lost 5 bases; unmatched junction nucleotides: 9. Germline V gene sequence: CDR1 DFQATT, CDR2 SNEGSKA (reference sequence). This CDR3 comprises 15 residues.

In its sample, this clonotype was seen a few times. CDR3 bases: TGTGCCAGCAGTCCTAGTCCCGGGGGCAATCAGCCCCAGCATTTT. Residues: CASSPSPGGNQPQHF. V usage is TRBV6-5 and J usage is TRBJ1-5, with unresolved D. CDR1 and CDR2 (germline): MNHEY, SVGAGI. V lost 5 bases to trimming and J lost 2 bases, with 13 bases between them. The CDR3 is 15 residues long.

The V gene is TRBV6-1, the J gene TRBJ2-3, with D unresolved. CDR3 size: 15 residues. CDR1 MNHNS and CDR2 SASEGT come from the germline V gene. V lost 6 bases to trimming and J lost 1 base, with 14 bases between them. CDR3 in DNA: TGTGCCAGCAGCTCCAAGGAACGACGCACAGATACGCAGTATTTT. Protein sequence: CASSSKERRTDTQYF.